This entry describes one T cell receptor (beta chain). As yet, its antigen is unknown. Some clones are missing from TCRdb's copy, which holds only in-frame ones; the method was immunoSEQ multiplex PCR. The table lists about 94,000 clones, 70% to 90% of them singletons. The J segment lost 9 bases and the V segment lost 4 bases, leaving 5 bases of the junction unmatched. The CDR3 is made up of 14 amino acids. Germline CDR1 MNHEY, CDR2 SVGAGI. The data stem from a study of T cell responses to AZD1222 COVID-19 vaccine. Overall study results and limits: Among AZD1222 vaccinees, only six were seropositive at baseline. Sampled repertoires all dated from after the peak T cell response. Rises in breadth and depth of Spike-specific TCRs came after two AZD1222 doses. The donor group comprised mostly white British people and more females; the analysis possibly underestimated clonal diversity.

The origin of this receptor is an adult in good health. Sequences were derived from peripheral blood, sampled on day 0 of AZD1222 vaccination. The rearrangement joins TRBV6-5 to TRBJ1-6; TRBD1 agrees at 8 bases. As DNA, the CDR3 is TGTGCCAGCAGTTCACAGGGGGTGAGTTCACCCCTCCACTTT. This sequence encodes CASSSQGVSSPLHF.